The 32 T cell receptor beta chains presented below share a single source sample, sequenced in a study of blood T cell repertoires in COVID-19. Clones were read by immunoSEQ multiplex PCR, and TCRdb kept only the in-frame ones, dropping some. The table has about 95,000 clones, roughly 80% seen once. Sequencing input: peripheral blood. These receptors came from a human donor in a cohort sampled during active COVID-19.

The chain carries TRBV9 and TRBJ1-1; 10 positions agree with TRBD1. The J segment lost 6 bases and the V segment lost 0 bases, leaving 5 bases of the junction unmatched. This CDR3 contains 15 residues. Germline lookup yields CDR1 SGDLS and CDR2 YYNGEE. The CDR3 loop is CASSVGPGQGPEAFF. The CDR3 DNA reads as TGTGCCAGCAGCGTAGGGCCGGGACAGGGGCCTGAAGCTTTCTTT.

The chain combines TRBV4-3 with TRBJ2-7; TRBD2 matches at 8 bases. Trimming removed 4 bases from V and 1 base from J; junction bases left unmatched: 15. The CDR3 runs 18 residues. Germline assignment: CDR1 LGHNA and CDR2 YSLEER. The CDR3 DNA is TGCGCCAGCAGCCCTGCAAAAAAGACTAGCGCGGTTTCCTACGAGCAGTACTTC. Translation gives CASSPAKKTSAVSYEQYF.

This rearrangement joins TRBV6-6 to TRBJ1-5, with no clear D. The CDR3 consists of 12 residues. V lost 0 bases and J 10 bases, leaving 7 bases between the germline ends. Germline loops: CDR1 MNHNY, CDR2 SVGAGI (reference sequence). The CDR3 sequence: CASSYSSGPQHF. In DNA form, the CDR3 reads TGTGCCAGCAGTTACTCCTCGGGACCCCAGCATTTT.

This chain links TRBV3-1 (or the pseudogene TRBV3-2) with TRBJ2-4; 12 bases are a match to TRBD2. Germline CDR1 is LGHDT and CDR2 is YNNKEL (reference sequence). This CDR3 has 15 residues. With V trimmed by 1 base and J by 8 bases, 3 bases remained unmatched. CDR3 nucleotide sequence: TGTGCCAGCAGCCAAGTTGCTAGCGGGAGGGACATTCAGTACTTC. As protein: CASSQVASGRDIQYF.

This chain connects TRBV5-1 to TRBJ2-6, with 7 bases that match TRBD1. With V trimmed by 2 bases and J by 0 bases, 14 bases remained unmatched. Germline assignment: CDR1 SGHRS and CDR2 YFSETQ. The length of the CDR3 is 20 residues. In DNA form, the CDR3 reads TGCGCCAGCAGCTTAGAGAATATGGGACAGCGTCACTCTGGGGCCAACGTCCTGACTTTC. Protein product: CASSLENMGQRHSGANVLTF.

The rearrangement joins TRBV29-1 to TRBJ1-2; 9 nucleotides line up with TRBD1. The V and J ends lost 2 bases and 7 bases, in that order; junction bases with no gene match: 11. Germline CDR1 and CDR2: SQVTM and ANQGSEA. CDR3 length: 15 residues. CDR3 sequence (DNA): TGCAGCGTTGAACAGACAGGGGGTCCGTCAAGTGGCTACACCTTC. It specifies CSVEQTGGPSSGYTF.

This chain joins TRBV6-1 and TRBJ1-5; D may be TRBD1 (5 bases). This CDR3 has 18 residues. V was clipped by 4 bases and J by 2 bases, with 21 bases between them. Germline CDR1 reads MNHNS; CDR2 reads SASEGT. The CDR3 loop reads CASSAFQGGGMGNQPQHF. The CDR3 bases are TGTGCCAGCAGTGCGTTTCAGGGTGGTGGAATGGGCAATCAGCCCCAGCATTTT.

J is TRBJ1-1 and V is TRBV11-2; D not resolved. CDR1 and CDR2 (germline): SGHAT, FQNNGV. The CDR3 extends over 13 amino acids. V lost 2 bases to trimming and J lost 0 bases, with 4 bases between them. Here the CDR3 DNA reads TGTGCCAGCAGCTTATTCATGAACACTGAAGCTTTCTTT. Translation gives CASSLFMNTEAFF.

V is TRBV11-2 and J is TRBJ2-1; 10 bases are shared with TRBD1. With 2 bases clipped from V and 9 bases from J, the junction kept 10 bases outside the gene matches. The CDR3 has 16 amino acids. Germline V CDR1 and CDR2: SGHAT, FQNNGV. The DNA of the CDR3 is TGTGCCAGCAGCTTAACTCCCGGGACAGGGGTAAGTGAGCAGTTCTTC. Amino acid sequence: CASSLTPGTGVSEQFF. Based on the CDR3 plus reference TRBV11-2 and TRBJ2-1, the full variable domain is EAGVAQSPRYKIIEKRQSVAFWCNPISGHATLYWYQQILGQGPKLLIQFQNNGVVDDSQLPKDRFSAERLKGVDSTLKIQPAKLEDSAVYLCASSLTPGTGVSEQFFGPGTRLTVL.

The chain combines TRBV2 with TRBJ1-1, with TRBD1 matching 10 bases. This CDR3 has 15 residues. The V segment lost 7 bases and the J segment 6 bases; nucleotides outside the gene matches: 11. CDR1 and CDR2 (germline): SNHLY, FYNNEI. The CDR3: CASNTGTGEGAEAFF. DNA for the CDR3: TGTGCCAGCAACACCGGGACAGGGGAAGGAGCTGAAGCTTTCTTT.

The chain is built from TRBV4-3 and TRBJ1-3; TRBD1 is a possible D gene (5 bases). Germline-derived CDR1 and CDR2 are LGHNA and YSLEER. The V gene lost 0 bases and the J gene lost 3 bases, with 12 bases spanning the gap. This CDR3 spans 16 amino acids. The CDR3 DNA follows: TGCGCCAGCAGCCAAGATCCCCAGGGCTTTGGAAACACCATATATTTT. Encoded protein: CASSQDPQGFGNTIYF.

This rearrangement joins TRBV19 to TRBJ1-5; D is perhaps TRBD1 (5 bases). Germline loops: CDR1 LNHDA, CDR2 SQIVND (reference sequence). V shed 7 bases and J shed 5 bases, with 24 bases lying between them. This CDR3 contains 17 residues. The CDR3 is CASTQQYHWQGDQPQHF. The CDR3 DNA is TGTGCCAGTACCCAACAGTACCATTGGCAGGGCGATCAGCCCCAGCATTTT.

The chain recombines TRBV5-1 with TRBJ2-2, with TRBD2 identical over 8 bases. Germline loops: CDR1 SGHRS, CDR2 YFSETQ. Germline trimming cut 0 bases from V and 0 bases from J; bases unmatched to any gene: 10. The CDR3 runs to 19 residues. The CDR3 is CASSLAYLAGTPNTGELFF. The CDR3 DNA follows: TGCGCCAGCAGCTTGGCCTATCTAGCGGGTACCCCGAACACCGGGGAGCTGTTTTTT.

This clone was counted a single time. The V and J genes are TRBV6-6 and TRBJ1-4; D is unresolved. Trimming stripped 0 bases from V and 4 bases from J, with 9 bases between. The CDR3 length is 15 residues. The germline V gene has CDR1 MNHNY and CDR2 SVGAGI (reference sequence). CDR3 bases: TGTGCCAGCAGTTACTCCGGCCAGGTTAATGAAAAACTGTTTTTT. Amino acids: CASSYSGQVNEKLFF.

The rearrangement uses TRBV27 and TRBJ2-7; possible D gene TRBD1, 7 bases. V dropped 2 bases and J dropped 4 bases, with 15 bases sitting between them. This CDR3 spans 15 amino acids. Germline V gene sequence: CDR1 MNHEY, CDR2 SMNVEV (reference sequence). As DNA, the CDR3 is TGTGCCAGCAGTTTAGGGGCGGGACAGATTTACGAGCAGTACTTC. Amino acids: CASSLGAGQIYEQYF.

The table lists this clone with a count of one. V is TRBV7-3 and J is TRBJ2-3; TRBD2 matches 8 bases. V lost 5 bases and J lost 0; bases outside the gene matches: 10. CDR1 SGHTA and CDR2 FQGTGA come from the germline V gene. The CDR3 length is 17 residues. The CDR3 sequence: CASSPRGSGGSTDTQYF. CDR3 sequence (DNA): TGTGCCAGCAGCCCGCGGGGCAGCGGGGGTAGCACAGATACGCAGTATTTT.

V gene TRBV27 combines with J gene TRBJ1-2; D is perhaps TRBD1 (5 bases). Germline V lookup: CDR1 MNHEY, CDR2 SMNVEV (reference sequence). This CDR3 is built from 14 residues. Trimming removed 3 bases from V and 5 bases from J, with 13 bases in between. In DNA, the CDR3 is TGTGCCAGCAGTTTTAATCCCGGGACTTATGGCTACACCTTC. Amino acids: CASSFNPGTYGYTF.

This clone was counted a single time. The chain couples TRBV7-9 to TRBJ2-1; 7 positions agree with TRBD2. The CDR3 is 16 residues long. The V gene's germline CDR1 is SEHNR and CDR2 FQNEAQ (reference sequence). Trimming cost V 2 bases and J 7 bases; bases outside gene matches: 11. CDR3 amino acids: CASSLRGDGLRNEQFF. CDR3 nucleotide sequence: TGTGCCAGCAGCTTACGGGGGGACGGCCTGAGGAATGAGCAGTTCTTC.

V usage is TRBV29-1 and J usage is TRBJ2-7; TRBD2 might be the D (5 bases). V shed 8 bases and J shed 5 bases, with 13 bases lying between them. The CDR3 runs to 11 residues. Per germline, CDR1 SQVTM and CDR2 ANQGSEA. This CDR3 reads CSFAGVHEQYF. The CDR3 DNA reads as TGCAGCTTTGCCGGGGTTCACGAGCAGTACTTC.

The genes are TRBV15 and TRBJ1-1, with a weak D call TRBD1 (6 bases). There are 14 residues in the CDR3. Deletions cut 0 bases from V and 5 bases from J, with 10 bases between. CDR1 is LNHNV and CDR2 is YYDKDF in the germline V gene (reference sequence). The CDR3 DNA reads as TGTGCCACCAGCAGAGATGCGACAGGTACTGAAGCTTTCTTT. Protein: CATSRDATGTEAFF.

The rearrangement uses TRBV18 and TRBJ1-1, with 9 nucleotides matching TRBD1. Germline V gene sequence: CDR1 KGHSH, CDR2 LQKENI. After removal of 5 bases from V and 4 bases from J, the junction contained 2 bases not matched to a gene. The CDR3 runs 13 residues. The CDR3 spells CASSGDRVTEAFF. Written as DNA, the CDR3 is TGTGCCAGCTCAGGGGACAGGGTCACTGAAGCTTTCTTT.

About this clone: Within the sample, other DNA sequences also encode this same CDR3. This chain connects TRBV7-2 to TRBJ2-5; D uncertain. Trimming left V 1 base short and J 1 base short, with 7 bases between. The CDR3 length is 14 residues. Germline V gene data show CDR1 as SGHTA and CDR2 as FQGNSA. The CDR3 region is CASSLGLPQETQYF. DNA of the CDR3: TGTGCCAGCAGCTTAGGACTGCCCCAAGAGACCCAGTACTTC. The full variable domain, rest sourced from reference TRBV7-2 and TRBJ2-5, is GAGVSQSPSNKVTEKGKDVELRCDPISGHTALYWYRQSLGQGLEFLIYFQGNSAPDKSGLPSDRFSAERTGGSVSTLTIQRTQQEDSAVYLCASSLGLPQETQYFGPGTRLLVL.

The V and J genes are TRBV5-1 and TRBJ2-3; 12 bases are shared with TRBD2. The V gene end was trimmed by 0 bases and the J gene end by 3 bases; junction bases not matched to a gene: 8. The CDR3 covers 18 residues. Germline values: CDR1 SGHRS, CDR2 YFSETQ. Written as DNA, the CDR3 is TGCGCCAGCAGCTTGGCCCCTAGCGGGGGGGTTTCGACAGATACGCAGTATTTT. This sequence encodes CASSLAPSGGVSTDTQYF.

V usage is TRBV9 and J usage is TRBJ1-4; 7 bases are a match to TRBD1. CDR3 size: 16 residues. V shed 3 bases and J 5 bases; nucleotides not matched to a gene: 10. CDR1 is SGDLS and CDR2 is YYNGEE in the germline V gene. The CDR3 here is CASSARQGGLNEKLFF. CDR3 nucleotide sequence: TGTGCCAGCAGCGCCAGACAGGGTGGTTTAAATGAAAAACTGTTTTTT.

The V gene is TRBV19, the J gene TRBJ1-1; TRBD1 might be the D (5 bases). The germline V gene encodes CDR1 LNHDA and CDR2 SQIVND (reference sequence). The CDR3 runs 14 residues. Trimming cost V 3 bases and J 3 bases, with 11 bases left between them. The CDR3 nucleotides read TGTGCCAGTAGTATTAAGGGGACTTACACTGAAGCTTTCTTT. Translating it yields CASSIKGTYTEAFF.

The chain joins TRBV5-1 to TRBJ1-1; maybe TRBD1 (5 bases). The germline V gene encodes CDR1 SGHRS and CDR2 YFSETQ. Trimming stripped 0 bases from V and 6 bases from J, with 9 bases between. The CDR3 is 13 residues long. Here the CDR3 reads CASSLAGQSEAFF. DNA for the CDR3: TGCGCCAGCAGCTTGGCCGGACAATCTGAAGCTTTCTTT.

The J gene is TRBJ2-7, the V gene TRBV13, with TRBD1 matching over 10 bases. The germline V gene has CDR1 PRHDT and CDR2 FYEKMQ (reference sequence). The CDR3 has 15 amino acids. The junction had 7 bases not matched to a gene; V was cut back by 5 bases and J by 3 bases. Written as DNA, the CDR3 is TGTGCCAGCAGCAGAGGACAGGGGGTTTACTACGAGCAGTACTTC. Encoded protein: CASSRGQGVYYEQYF. Combining the CDR3 with reference TRBV13 and TRBJ2-7 gives the whole variable domain AAGVIQSPRHLIKEKRETATLKCYPIPRHDTVYWYQQGPGQDPQFLISFYEKMQSDKGSIPDRFSAQQFSDYHSELNMSSLELGDSALYFCASSRGQGVYYEQYFGPGTRLTVT.

This rearrangement joins TRBV9 to TRBJ1-6, with 8 positions matching TRBD1. CDR1 and CDR2 (germline): SGDLS, YYNGEE. The CDR3 runs to 14 residues. The V segment lost 0 bases and the J segment 8 bases; nucleotides outside the gene matches: 1. The DNA of the CDR3 is TGTGCCAGCAGCGTAGAGACAGGGGATTCACCCCTCCACTTT. Its protein product is CASSVETGDSPLHF.

This sequence joins TRBV7-8 and TRBJ2-3, with 9 bases fitting TRBD2. The CDR3 runs to 19 residues. J gave up 3 bases and V 1 base, and 14 bases lay outside the gene matches. Per the germline V gene, CDR1 is SGHVS and CDR2 is FQNEAQ. The CDR3 here is CASSLVEREATLGTDTQYF. DNA of the CDR3: TGTGCCAGCAGCTTAGTTGAGCGGGAGGCTACTTTGGGGACAGATACGCAGTATTTT.

This clone was recorded once. The V and J genes are TRBV5-6 and TRBJ1-2; no clear D gene. The CDR3 totals 13 residues. The ends were cut back, 4 bases at V and 8 bases at J, with 15 bases in the middle. Germline V gene data show CDR1 as SGHDT and CDR2 as YYEEEE. The CDR3, as DNA: TGTGCCAGCAGCCCTGACTTGGATCGGGGCTACACCTTC. Its protein is CASSPDLDRGYTF.

The chain recombines TRBV5-5 with TRBJ1-5; 8 nucleotides line up with TRBD1. Germline CDR1 SGHKS, CDR2 YYEKEE (reference sequence). Losses at the gene ends were 2 bases for V and 1 base for J; bases not matched to a gene: 2. The CDR3 is 15 amino acids. CDR3 sequence (DNA): TGTGCCAGCAGCTTCAGGGGGCAGAGCAATCAGCCCCAGCATTTT. This encodes CASSFRGQSNQPQHF.

This chain uses TRBV5-1 with TRBJ2-3; D not resolved. This CDR3 has 14 amino acids. The ends were cut back, 0 bases at V and 0 bases at J, with 5 bases in the middle. Germline V gives CDR1 SGHRS, CDR2 YFSETQ. CDR3 nucleotides: TGCGCCAGCAGCTTGGTCGGGAGCACAGATACGCAGTATTTT. It translates to CASSLVGSTDTQYF. The variable domain in full, with the rest retrieved from reference TRBV5-1 and TRBJ2-3, is KAGVTQTPRYLIKTRGQQVTLSCSPISGHRSVSWYQQTPGQGLQFLFEYFSETQRNKGNFPGRFSGRQFSNSRSEMNVSTLELGDSALYLCASSLVGSTDTQYFGPGTRLTVL.